One and the same sample provided the 20 T cell receptor beta chains below, sequenced in a study of shared clonotypes between healthy human individuals. This table comes from immunoSEQ multiplex PCR, and its TCRdb copy is limited to in-frame clones, with some not included. The sample has around 2,000,000 clones, 95% seen once; the top ten hold around 0.13%. Sequencing was done on a sample of naive CD4+ T cells sorted from blood. Indicated subset: CD45RA+ positively selected. The source of these receptors is a man aged 18 to 30 in good health.

CDR3 DNA: TGTGCCAGCAGTTACAAAGCCCGGACAGGACGTCAGCCCCAGCATTTT. Amino acids: CASSYKARTGRQPQHF. This chain uses TRBV6-6 with TRBJ1-5; 7 bases fit TRBD1. Trimming removed 2 bases from V and 6 bases from J; junction bases left unmatched: 10. Germline V gives CDR1 MNHNY, CDR2 SVGAGI (reference sequence). This CDR3 is 16 amino acids long.

This chain joins TRBV7-9 and TRBJ2-1, with TRBD1 identical over 8 bases. The CDR3 sequence is 15 residues long. In germline, CDR1 is SEHNR, CDR2 FQNEAQ (reference sequence). V was pared by 4 bases and J by 6 bases, with 8 bases of the junction left unmatched. CDR3 in amino acids: CASSWTGSTLNEQFF. CDR3 bases: TGTGCCAGCAGCTGGACAGGGTCCACCCTCAATGAGCAGTTCTTC.

The V gene is TRBV2, the J gene TRBJ1-2; no reliable D call. Germline values: CDR1 SNHLY, CDR2 FYNNEI. Trimming removed 7 bases from V and 4 bases from J, with 10 bases in between. The CDR3 consists of 12 residues. The CDR3 nucleotides are TGTGCCAGCACCCCGGGGTTCTATGGCTACACCTTC. It specifies CASTPGFYGYTF.

The chain employs TRBV4-1 and TRBJ2-3, with 8 bases fitting TRBD2. Per germline, CDR1 MGHRA and CDR2 YSYEKL. With 0 bases clipped from V and 2 bases from J, the junction kept 7 bases outside the gene matches. This CDR3 has 17 residues. This CDR3 is CASSQDISGGATDTQYF. The CDR3 nucleotides are TGCGCCAGCAGCCAAGATATATCGGGGGGGGCCACAGATACGCAGTATTTT.

The sample holds one count of this clone. This rearrangement joins TRBV7-9 to TRBJ2-7; 8 bases fit TRBD2. V lost 4 bases to trimming and J lost 0 bases; unmatched junction nucleotides: 5. The CDR3 loop spans 15 amino acids. Germline V CDR1 and CDR2: SEHNR, FQNEAQ (reference sequence). The DNA for the CDR3 is TGTGCCAGCAGCTCGGGAGGGTCCAGCTCCTACGAGCAGTACTTC. This translates into CASSSGGSSSYEQYF. Together with reference TRBV7-9 and TRBJ2-7, the CDR3 gives the full variable domain: DTGVSQNPRHKITKRGQNVTFRCDPISEHNRLYWYRQTLGQGPEFLTYFQNEAQLEKSRLLSDRFSAERPKGSFSTLEIQRTEQGDSAMYLCASSSGGSSSYEQYFGPGTRLTVT.

The rearrangement links TRBV10-2 to TRBJ2-3; TRBD2 agrees at 12 bases. The CDR3 is 17 residues long. The germline gives CDR1 WSHSY, CDR2 SAAADI. V trimming: 2 bases; J trimming: 8 bases; junction bases outside the gene matches: 11. DNA for the CDR3: TGCGCCAGCAGTGAGACCCGGACTAGCGGGGCCCCACGTACGCAGTATTTT. Translated, it gives CASSETRTSGAPRTQYF.

The gene calls are TRBV28 and TRBJ2-7; D is undetermined. CDR1 is MDHEN and CDR2 is SYDVKM in the germline V gene. This CDR3 has 15 amino acids. Deletions cut 7 bases from V and 3 bases from J, with 19 bases between. CDR3 nucleotides: TGTGCCAGCACTCCCACCCGCAGCATTCTCTACGAGCAGTACTTC. Encoded protein: CASTPTRSILYEQYF.

The rearrangement uses TRBV10-3 and TRBJ1-6, with D hard to call. Germline lookup yields CDR1 ENHRY and CDR2 SYGVKD. This CDR3 region has 14 residues. V was clipped by 3 bases and J by 7 bases, with 10 bases between them. CDR3: CAISDGRGNSPLHF. The CDR3, as DNA: TGTGCCATCAGTGATGGGAGAGGCAATTCACCCCTCCACTTT.

Of note for this clone: The sample carries other DNA sequences with the same CDR3. This chain joins TRBV5-1 and TRBJ2-1, with D possibly matching TRBD1 (5 bases). The germline gives CDR1 SGHRS, CDR2 YFSETQ. The germline V and J ends were trimmed by 0 bases and 7 bases, with 11 bases remaining between them. The length of the CDR3 is 14 residues. CDR3 sequence reads: CASSLGGSGNEQFF. The CDR3 DNA reads TGCGCCAGCAGCTTGGGGGGCTCCGGGAATGAGCAGTTCTTC.

This clone appeared a single time. The chain employs TRBV5-1 and TRBJ2-2; tentatively, D is TRBD2 (6 bases). Trimming cost V 2 bases and J 4 bases, with 12 bases left between them. This CDR3 spans 15 amino acids. CDR1 is SGHRS and CDR2 is YFSETQ in the germline V gene. CDR3 sequence: CASSLPRESTGELFF. DNA of the CDR3: TGCGCCAGCAGCTTACCGCGGGAATCCACCGGGGAGCTGTTTTTT. Filled out from reference TRBV5-1 and TRBJ2-2, the complete variable domain reads KAGVTQTPRYLIKTRGQQVTLSCSPISGHRSVSWYQQTPGQGLQFLFEYFSETQRNKGNFPGRFSGRQFSNSRSEMNVSTLELGDSALYLCASSLPRESTGELFFGEGSRLTVL.

This clone occurred once. The J gene is TRBJ2-3, the V gene TRBV7-8; D not certain. Germline V gene lookup returns CDR1 SGHVS and CDR2 FQNEAQ. The V end was cut by 6 bases, the J end by 5 bases, with 9 bases between. This CDR3 region has 12 residues. The CDR3 sequence is CASSQNLDTQYF. DNA for the CDR3: TGTGCCAGCAGTCAAAACCTAGATACGCAGTATTTT. The entire variable domain, with the rest obtained from reference TRBV7-8 and TRBJ2-3, is as follows: GAGVSQSPRYKVAKRGQDVALRCDPISGHVSLFWYQQALGQGPEFLTYFQNEAQLDKSGLPSDRFFAERPEGSVSTLKIQRTQQEDSAVYLCASSQNLDTQYFGPGTRLTVL.

For this clone: Within the sample, other DNA sequences also encode this same CDR3. The J gene is TRBJ2-5, the V gene TRBV5-1; 10 positions match TRBD2. This CDR3 has 14 residues. Germline V gene data show CDR1 as SGHRS and CDR2 as YFSETQ. With 4 bases clipped from V and 5 bases from J, the junction kept 5 bases outside the gene matches. The CDR3 DNA is TGCGCCAGCAGCCCCCTAGCGGGAGTTGAGACCCAGTACTTC. This encodes CASSPLAGVETQYF.

The chain carries TRBV30 and TRBJ1-2; 8 bases map to TRBD1. The CDR3 spans 15 residues. Germline CDR1 reads GTSNPN; CDR2 reads SVGIG (reference sequence). The trim removed 0 bases at V and 4 bases at J, leaving 7 bases unmatched. The CDR3 nucleotides are TGTGCCTGGAGTGTAGGGACAGGTCGCTTCTATGGCTACACCTTC. It specifies CAWSVGTGRFYGYTF.

The chain joins TRBV13 to TRBJ2-7; the D gene could be TRBD1 or TRBD2 (6 bases each). This CDR3 has 14 amino acids. Trimming pared 6 bases from V and 2 bases from J, leaving 14 bases between. Germline loops: CDR1 PRHDT, CDR2 FYEKMQ (reference sequence). In DNA form, the CDR3 reads TGTGCCAGCAGGCGAGGGGGGCGGGCCTACGAGCAGTACTTC. Translating gives CASRRGGRAYEQYF.

To note about this clone: This sample includes further DNA sequences coding for the same CDR3. The chain couples TRBV11-2 to TRBJ2-7; D is unclear. The CDR3 contains 11 residues. Per germline, CDR1 SGHAT and CDR2 FQNNGV. Trimming pared 2 bases from V and 7 bases from J, leaving 6 bases between. CDR3 bases: TGTGCCAGCAGCTTAAGAGAGGAGCAGTACTTC. This gives the protein CASSLREEQYF.

In its sample, this clone was seen once. The chain couples TRBV4-3 to TRBJ2-3; 9 nucleotides line up with TRBD2. V lost 1 base, J lost 3 bases, and 5 bases stayed unmatched. This CDR3 region has 16 residues. Germline CDR1 is LGHNA and CDR2 is YSLEER. CDR3 protein: CASSQGRLAVTDTQYF. CDR3 DNA: TGCGCCAGCAGCCAAGGGCGACTAGCGGTAACAGATACGCAGTATTTT.

In its sample, this clone was seen once. The gene calls are TRBV30 and TRBJ1-2, with D possibly TRBD1 on 6 matching bases. V was pared by 1 base and J by 4 bases, with 10 bases between. Germline CDR1 GTSNPN, CDR2 SVGIG (reference sequence). The CDR3 is 13 amino acids. Written as DNA, the CDR3 is TGTGCCTGGAGTGCCGGACAGTTCTATGGCTACACCTTC. It is translated as CAWSAGQFYGYTF. The entire variable domain, with the rest obtained from reference TRBV30 and TRBJ1-2, is as follows: SQTIHQWPATLVQPVGSPLSLECTVEGTSNPNLYWYRQAAGRGLQLLFYSVGIGQISSEVPQNLSASRPQDRQFILSSKKLLLSDSGFYLCAWSAGQFYGYTFGSGTRLTVV.

The V gene is TRBV28, the J gene TRBJ1-1; TRBD1 agrees at 9 bases. The ends lost 6 bases at V and 2 bases at J; junction bases unmatched: 10. CDR1 and CDR2 from the germline V gene are MDHEN and SYDVKM. The CDR3 is made up of 16 amino acids. The DNA of the CDR3 is TGTGCCAGCAGGGCCCCGGGACAGGGACCTAACACTGAAGCTTTCTTT. Protein product: CASRAPGQGPNTEAFF.

V is TRBV30 and J is TRBJ2-3; TRBD1 is a possible D gene (5 bases). The CDR3 runs 13 residues. Germline V lookup: CDR1 GTSNPN, CDR2 SVGIG (reference sequence). Deletions cut 2 bases from V and 3 bases from J, with 9 bases between. The CDR3: CAWSPGWTDTQYF. CDR3 coding DNA: TGTGCCTGGAGTCCAGGGTGGACAGATACGCAGTATTTT.

This chain uses TRBV13 with TRBJ2-2, with 11 positions matching TRBD2. The CDR3 sequence is 16 residues long. Per the germline V gene, CDR1 is PRHDT and CDR2 is FYEKMQ (reference sequence). The junction had 6 bases not matched to a gene; V was cut back by 4 bases and J by 5 bases. The chain's CDR3 is CASSSSLAGETGELFF. In DNA form, the CDR3 reads TGTGCCAGCAGCTCATCACTAGCGGGAGAGACCGGGGAGCTGTTTTTT.